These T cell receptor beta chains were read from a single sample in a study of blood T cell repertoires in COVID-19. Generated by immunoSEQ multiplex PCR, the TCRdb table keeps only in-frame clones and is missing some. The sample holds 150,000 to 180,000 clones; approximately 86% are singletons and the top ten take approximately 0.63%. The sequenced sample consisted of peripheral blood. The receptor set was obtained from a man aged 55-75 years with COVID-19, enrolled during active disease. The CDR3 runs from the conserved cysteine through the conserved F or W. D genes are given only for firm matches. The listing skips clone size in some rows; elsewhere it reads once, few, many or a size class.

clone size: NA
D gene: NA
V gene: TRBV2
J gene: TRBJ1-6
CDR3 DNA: TGTGCCAGCAGTCTGGGGGGGGGTCCCAATTCACCCCTCCACTTT
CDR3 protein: CASSLGGGPNSPLHF

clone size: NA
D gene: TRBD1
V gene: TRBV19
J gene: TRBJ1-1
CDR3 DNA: TGTGCCAGTAGTGACAGGGCCGACACTGAAGCTTTCTTT
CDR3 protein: CASSDRADTEAFF

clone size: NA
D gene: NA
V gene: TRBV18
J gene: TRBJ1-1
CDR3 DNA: TGTGCCAGCTCACCGCAAAAGGAGGGCACTGAAGCTTTCTTT
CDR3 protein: CASSPQKEGTEAFF

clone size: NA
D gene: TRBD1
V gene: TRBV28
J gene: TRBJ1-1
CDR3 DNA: TGTGCCAGCAGTCCCGGGGACAGGGGGACGACTGAAGCTTTCTTT
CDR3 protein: CASSPGDRGTTEAFF

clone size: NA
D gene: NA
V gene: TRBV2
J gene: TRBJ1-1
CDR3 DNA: TGTGCCAGCACTAACCGAGAAACCACTGAAGCTTTCTTT
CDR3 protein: CASTNRETTEAFF

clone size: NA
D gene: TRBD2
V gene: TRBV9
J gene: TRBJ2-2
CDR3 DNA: TGTGCCAGCAGCCCCGGGGCGGGAGTGGGCACCGGGGAGCTGTTTTTT
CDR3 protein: CASSPGAGVGTGELFF

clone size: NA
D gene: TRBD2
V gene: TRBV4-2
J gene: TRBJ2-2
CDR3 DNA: TGTGCCAGCCACCATGCTAGCGGGAGGACGAACACCGGGGAGCTGTTTTTT
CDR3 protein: CASHHASGRTNTGELFF

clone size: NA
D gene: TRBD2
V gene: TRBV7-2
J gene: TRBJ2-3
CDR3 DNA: TGTGCCAGCACCCTATCGGGACTAGCGGGAGGGGGGCCAGATACGCAGTATTTT
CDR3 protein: CASTLSGLAGGGPDTQYF

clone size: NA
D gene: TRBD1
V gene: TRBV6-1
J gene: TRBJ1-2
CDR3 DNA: TGTGCCAGCAGTGACACCGCAGGGGGCGTGACTTATGGCTACACCTTC
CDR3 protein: CASSDTAGGVTYGYTF

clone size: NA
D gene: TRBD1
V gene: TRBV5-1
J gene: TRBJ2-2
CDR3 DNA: TGCGCCAGCAGCTTGAGCCCGGACAGGGAGAACACCGGGGAGCTGTTTTTT
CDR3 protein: CASSLSPDRENTGELFF

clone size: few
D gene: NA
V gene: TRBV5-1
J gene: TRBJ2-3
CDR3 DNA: TGCGCCAGCAGCTTGGAACCAGAAATCAGCACAGATACGCAGTATTTT
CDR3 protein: CASSLEPEISTDTQYF

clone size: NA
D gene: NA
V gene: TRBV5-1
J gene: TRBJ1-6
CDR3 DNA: TGCGCCAGCAGCTTGGCCCGGACAGCCTATAATTCACCCCTCCACTTT
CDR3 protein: CASSLARTAYNSPLHF

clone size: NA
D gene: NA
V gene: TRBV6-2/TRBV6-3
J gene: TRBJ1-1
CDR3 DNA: TGTGCCAGCAGTTCTCCAGGGGTCCCGAACACTGAAGCTTTCTTT
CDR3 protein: CASSSPGVPNTEAFF

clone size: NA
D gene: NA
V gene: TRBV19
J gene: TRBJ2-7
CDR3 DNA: TGTGCCAGTAACCCAATGGGGGGATCCTACGAGCAGTACTTC
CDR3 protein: CASNPMGGSYEQYF

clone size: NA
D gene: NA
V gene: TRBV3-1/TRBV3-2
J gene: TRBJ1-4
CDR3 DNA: TGTGCCAGCAGCCAAGTGGTCCTATCAGGGGAAAAACTGTTTTTT
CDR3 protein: CASSQVVLSGEKLFF

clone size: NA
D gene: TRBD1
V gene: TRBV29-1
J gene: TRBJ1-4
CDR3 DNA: TGCAGCGCAACAGACAGGGCCTTCGGAAAACTGTTTTTT
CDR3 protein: CSATDRAFGKLFF

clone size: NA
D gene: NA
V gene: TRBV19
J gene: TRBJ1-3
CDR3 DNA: TGTGCCAGTAGGTTGTCAGGCAGCTCTGGAAACACCATATATTTT
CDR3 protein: CASRLSGSSGNTIYF

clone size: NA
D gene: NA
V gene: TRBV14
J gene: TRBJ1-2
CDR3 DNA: TGTGCCAGCAGCCAAGAAGGACTTACCTTAAGAGTGGGCTACACCTTC
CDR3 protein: CASSQEGLTLRVGYTF

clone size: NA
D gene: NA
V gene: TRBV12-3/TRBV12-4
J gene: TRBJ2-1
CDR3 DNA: TGTGCCAGCAGTGCCCAACAAGACAATGAGCAGTTCTTC
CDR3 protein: CASSAQQDNEQFF

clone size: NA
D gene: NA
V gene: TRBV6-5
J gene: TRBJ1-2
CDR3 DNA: TGTGCCAGCAGTTACACCGGGAACTATGGCTACACCTTC
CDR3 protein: CASSYTGNYGYTF

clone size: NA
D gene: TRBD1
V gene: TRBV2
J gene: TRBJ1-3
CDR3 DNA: TGTGCCAGCAGTAGACAGGGAGAAAAGGGAAACACCATATATTTT
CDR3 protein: CASSRQGEKGNTIYF

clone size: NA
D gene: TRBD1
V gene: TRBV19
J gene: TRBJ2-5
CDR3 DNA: TGTGCCAGTAGTACGGGACAGGGGAGTTTAGGGGAGACCCAGTACTTC
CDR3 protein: CASSTGQGSLGETQYF

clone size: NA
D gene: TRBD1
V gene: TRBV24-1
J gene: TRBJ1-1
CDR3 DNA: TGTGCCACCAGTGAACGACAGGGTTCAGCTTTCTTT
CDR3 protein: CATSERQGSAFF

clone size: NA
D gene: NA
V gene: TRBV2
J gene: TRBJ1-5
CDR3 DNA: TGTGCCAGCAGTGAGATCTATAGCAATCAGCCCCAGCATTTT
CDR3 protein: CASSEIYSNQPQHF

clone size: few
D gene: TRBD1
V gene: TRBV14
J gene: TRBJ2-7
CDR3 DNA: TGTGCCAGCAGCCACCGAAGGGGGGGACAGGGACTCTACGAGCAGTACTTC
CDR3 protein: CASSHRRGGQGLYEQYF

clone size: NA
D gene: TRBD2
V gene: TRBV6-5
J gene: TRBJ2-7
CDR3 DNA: TGTGCCAGCAGTTACCGTGGCGGGAGGGTGGACGAGCAGTACTTC
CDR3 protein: CASSYRGGRVDEQYF

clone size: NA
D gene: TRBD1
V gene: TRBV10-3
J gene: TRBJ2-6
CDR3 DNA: TGTGCCATCAGCCCGGGGCAGGGGGCTATCTCTGGGGCCAACGTCCTGACTTTC
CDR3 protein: CAISPGQGAISGANVLTF

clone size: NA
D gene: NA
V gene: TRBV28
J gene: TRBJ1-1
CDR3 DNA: TGTGCCAGCAGCCCGACCCACGGGGCTTTCTTT
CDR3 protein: CASSPTHGAFF

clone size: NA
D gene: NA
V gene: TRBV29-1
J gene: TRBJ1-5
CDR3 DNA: TGCAGCGTTGGAGGGGAGGGGAATCAGCCCCAGCATTTT
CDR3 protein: CSVGGEGNQPQHF

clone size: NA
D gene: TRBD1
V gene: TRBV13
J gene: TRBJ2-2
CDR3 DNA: TGTGCCAGCAGACGGCAGGGGGCGCTGGGCGGGGAGCTGTTTTTT
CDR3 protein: CASRRQGALGGELFF